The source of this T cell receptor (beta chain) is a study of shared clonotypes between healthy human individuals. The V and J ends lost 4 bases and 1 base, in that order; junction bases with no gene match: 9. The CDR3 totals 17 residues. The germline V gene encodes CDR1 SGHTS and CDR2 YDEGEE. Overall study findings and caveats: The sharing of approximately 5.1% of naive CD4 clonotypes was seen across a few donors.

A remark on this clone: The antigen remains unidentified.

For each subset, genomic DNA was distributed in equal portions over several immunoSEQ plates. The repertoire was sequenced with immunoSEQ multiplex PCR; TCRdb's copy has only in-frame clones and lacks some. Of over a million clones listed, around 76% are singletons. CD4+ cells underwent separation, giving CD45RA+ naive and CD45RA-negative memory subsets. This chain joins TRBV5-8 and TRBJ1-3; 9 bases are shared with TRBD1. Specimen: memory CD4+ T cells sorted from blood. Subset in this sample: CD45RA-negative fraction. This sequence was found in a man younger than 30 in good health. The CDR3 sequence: CASSLVTGGRSGNTIYF. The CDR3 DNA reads TGTGCCAGCAGCCTTGTTACAGGGGGCCGGTCTGGAAACACCATATATTTT.